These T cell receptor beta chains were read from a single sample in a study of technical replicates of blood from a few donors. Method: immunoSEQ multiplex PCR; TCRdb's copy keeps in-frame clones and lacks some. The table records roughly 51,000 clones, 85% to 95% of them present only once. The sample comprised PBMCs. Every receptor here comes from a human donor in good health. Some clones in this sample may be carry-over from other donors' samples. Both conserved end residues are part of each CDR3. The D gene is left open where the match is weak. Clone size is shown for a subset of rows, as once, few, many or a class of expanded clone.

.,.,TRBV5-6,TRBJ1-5,TGTGCCAGCAGCCCCAGGGGTTATAGCAATCAGCCCCAGCATTTT,CASSPRGYSNQPQHF
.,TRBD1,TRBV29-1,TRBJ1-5,TGCAGCGTTCGGAGAAGACAGGGCACGTATGGGAGCAATCAGCCCCAGCATTTT,CSVRRRQGTYGSNQPQHF
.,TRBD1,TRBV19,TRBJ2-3,TGTGCCAGTAGTAGGGGACAGTACACAGATACGCAGTATTTT,CASSRGQYTDTQYF
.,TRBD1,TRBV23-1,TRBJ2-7,TGCGCCAGCAGTCAGCACCCGGGACAGTTGACCTACGAGCAGTACTTC,CASSQHPGQLTYEQYF
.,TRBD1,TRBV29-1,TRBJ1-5,TGCAGCGCCCGACAGGGGAGTCAGCCCCAGCATTTT,CSARQGSQPQHF
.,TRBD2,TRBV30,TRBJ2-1,TGTGCCTGGGTACTAGCGGGATATGGGTACAATGAGCAGTTCTTC,CAWVLAGYGYNEQFF
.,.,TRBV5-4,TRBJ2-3,TGTGCCAGTAAAGAAACAGCTACTAGCACAGATACGCAGTATTTT,CASKETATSTDTQYF
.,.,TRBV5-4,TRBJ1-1,TGTGCCAGCAGCTTGGGACAGGTCAATAAAGCTTTCTTT,CASSLGQVNKAFF
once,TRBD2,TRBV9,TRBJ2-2,TGTGCCAGCAGCGTAGAAGCGGGGGGGCGCACCGGGGAGCTGTTTTTT,CASSVEAGGRTGELFF
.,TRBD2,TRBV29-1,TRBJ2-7,TGCAGCGTACTAGCGGCCCTAGGTTCCTACGAGCAGTACTTC,CSVLAALGSYEQYF
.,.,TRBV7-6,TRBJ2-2,TGTGCCAGCAGGCGGTCAGGGGCGTTTGGCGGGGAGCTGTTTTTT,CASRRSGAFGGELFF
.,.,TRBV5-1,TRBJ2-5,TGCGCCAGCAGCTTGGATGGGCAGGCACAAGAGACCCAGTACTTC,CASSLDGQAQETQYF
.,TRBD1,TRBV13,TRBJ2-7,TGTGCCAGCAGCCCTTCCCGACAGGGGGCGTCCTACGAGCAGTACTTC,CASSPSRQGASYEQYF
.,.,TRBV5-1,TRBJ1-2,TGCGCCAGCAGCTTGGAGGGCCGGGGGGAGTATGGCTACACCTTC,CASSLEGRGEYGYTF
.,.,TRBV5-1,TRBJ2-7,TGCGCCAGCAGCCTTGACGGAGGAGCCTACGAGCAGTACTTC,CASSLDGGAYEQYF
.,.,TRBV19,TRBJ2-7,TGTGCCAGTAGTCTGGACCGGGGTAGGTCACCATACGAGCAGTACTTC,CASSLDRGRSPYEQYF
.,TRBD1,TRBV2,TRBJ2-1,TGTGCCAGCAGGACAGGGGGTGGTGAGCAGTTCTTC,CASRTGGGEQFF
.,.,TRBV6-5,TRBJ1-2,TGTGCCAGCAGTTACTCGGGGGGTCTCTATGGCTACACCTTC,CASSYSGGLYGYTF
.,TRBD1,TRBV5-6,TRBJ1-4,TGTGCCAGCAGCCGGAGGACAGGGGTAATGACTAATGAAAAACTGTTTTTT,CASSRRTGVMTNEKLFF
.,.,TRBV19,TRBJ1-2,TGTGCCAGTAGTATAGATAAGGGGCCGATCTATGGCTACACCTTC,CASSIDKGPIYGYTF
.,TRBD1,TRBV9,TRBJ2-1,TGTGCCAGCAGCAAAACAGGGGCTACTGAGCAGTTCTTC,CASSKTGATEQFF
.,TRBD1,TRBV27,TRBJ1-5,TGTGCCAGCAGTCTCGGACAGGGAGGTCAGCCCCAGCATTTT,CASSLGQGGQPQHF
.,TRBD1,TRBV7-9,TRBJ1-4,TGTGCCAGCAGCTTAGAGGGACGACGGACAGGTCTTAATGAAAAACTGTTTTTT,CASSLEGRRTGLNEKLFF
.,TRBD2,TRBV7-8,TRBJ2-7,TGTGCCAGCAGCCCTGGACTAGCGGGGTCCTTGTACTTC,CASSPGLAGSLYF
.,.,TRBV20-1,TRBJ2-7,TGCAGTGCCCCAAACTCCTACGAGCAGTACTTC,CSAPNSYEQYF
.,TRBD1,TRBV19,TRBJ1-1,TGTGCCAGTAGTATAGGACAGGGCTTTAGGGGCATGAACACTGAAGCTTTCTTT,CASSIGQGFRGMNTEAFF
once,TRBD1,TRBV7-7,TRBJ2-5,TGTGCCAGCAGTTTCACAGGGGGCGCGCAGACCCAGTACTTC,CASSFTGGAQTQYF
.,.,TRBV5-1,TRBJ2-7,TGCGCCAGCAGCTTGGCCTACAGTACCACCTACGAGCAGTACTTC,CASSLAYSTTYEQYF
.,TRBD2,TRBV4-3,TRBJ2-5,TGCGCCAGCAGCCAAGACTTCGGCGGACTAGCGGAAGAGACCCAGTACTTC,CASSQDFGGLAEETQYF
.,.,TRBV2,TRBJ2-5,TGTGCCAGCAGTGGAGGGGGGACAGAAGAGACCCAGTACTTC,CASSGGGTEETQYF
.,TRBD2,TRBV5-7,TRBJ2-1,TGTGCCAGTCCCTCCCTTCTGGGGGGGACCCCGTCCTACAATGAGCAGTTCTTC,CASPSLLGGTPSYNEQFF